The rows below give T cell receptor beta chains drawn from one sample of a study of T cell responses to AZD1222 COVID-19 vaccine. Data came from immunoSEQ multiplex PCR; TCRdb stores just in-frame clones and leaves some out. Among 90,000 to 120,000 clones listed, 90% to 95% were seen once. The sequencing used peripheral blood, collected on day 0 of AZD1222 vaccination. These receptors were collected from an adult in good health. The CDR3 runs from the conserved cysteine through the conserved F or W. The D gene is left open where the match is weak. Size tells how often a clone was seen (once, few, many) or the class of an expanded clone, and some rows leave it out.

v_gene,abundance,j_gene,d_gene,CDR3aa,CDR3nt
TRBV5-1,NA,TRBJ1-1,NA,CASSLGRGRPATEAFF,TGCGCCAGCAGCTTGGGCAGGGGCCGGCCGGCCACTGAAGCTTTCTTT
TRBV11-2,NA,TRBJ1-3,NA,CASSSRQGPDTIYF,TGTGCCAGCAGCTCCCGTCAGGGCCCGGACACCATATATTTT
TRBV2,NA,TRBJ1-1,TRBD1,CASSTGQGNTEAFF,TGTGCCAGCAGTACCGGACAGGGGAACACTGAAGCTTTCTTT
TRBV7-8,NA,TRBJ1-5,NA,CASSYRKGNQPQHF,TGTGCCAGCAGTTACAGGAAGGGCAACCAGCCCCAGCATTTT
TRBV5-4,few,TRBJ2-2,TRBD2,CASSLKLAGRTGELFF,TGTGCCAGCAGCCTGAAACTAGCGGGTCGCACCGGGGAGCTGTTTTTT
TRBV3-1/TRBV3-2,NA,TRBJ1-4,NA,CASSRAGFNEKLFF,TGTGCCAGCAGCCGGGCAGGCTTTAATGAAAAACTGTTTTTT
TRBV6-5,once,TRBJ1-1,NA,CASNPSGLAEAFF,TGTGCCAGTAACCCTTCCGGACTCGCTGAAGCTTTCTTT
TRBV6-2/TRBV6-3,NA,TRBJ1-5,TRBD1,CASSSIGEGASAQHF,TGTGCCAGCAGCTCCATCGGAGAGGGGGCCTCGGCCCAGCATTTT
TRBV18,NA,TRBJ1-1,TRBD1,CASSRDRGLGNTEAFF,TGTGCCAGCTCACGGGACAGGGGGTTAGGGAACACTGAAGCTTTCTTT
TRBV28,NA,TRBJ1-5,NA,CASSSPPGRGQPQHF,TGTGCCAGCAGTTCGCCCCCAGGGAGGGGTCAGCCCCAGCATTTT
TRBV11-2,NA,TRBJ2-1,TRBD2,CASSLVLAGGSYNEQFF,TGTGCCAGCAGCTTAGTGCTAGCGGGAGGTTCCTACAATGAGCAGTTCTTC
TRBV4-1,few,TRBJ2-5,NA,CASSQNQGSQYF,TGCGCCAGCAGCCAAAATCAGGGGAGCCAGTACTTC
TRBV7-2,once,TRBJ1-2,NA,CASSLTVGGPYGYTF,TGTGCCAGCAGCTTAACAGTCGGCGGGCCTTACGGCTACACCTTC
TRBV30,NA,TRBJ1-1,TRBD1,CAWSLSQGYTEAFF,TGTGCCTGGAGTCTTTCACAGGGGTACACTGAAGCTTTCTTT
TRBV11-3,once,TRBJ1-1,TRBD1,CASSSSTGTGATEAFF,TGTGCCAGCAGCTCGTCAACCGGGACAGGGGCTACTGAAGCTTTCTTT
TRBV11-2,once,TRBJ2-3,NA,CASSSPSGTDTQYF,TGTGCCAGCAGCTCCCCATCGGGAACAGATACGCAGTATTTT
TRBV28,NA,TRBJ1-6,NA,CASSSGTVGNSPLHF,TGTGCCAGCAGTTCCGGGACCGTCGGGAATTCACCCCTCCACTTT
TRBV27,once,TRBJ2-3,NA,CASRSGVRDTQYF,TGTGCCAGCCGATCGGGGGTGAGAGATACGCAGTATTTT
TRBV14,NA,TRBJ2-1,NA,CASSHPVVFSYNEQFF,TGTGCCAGCAGCCACCCGGTAGTATTCTCTTACAATGAGCAGTTCTTC
TRBV4-1,NA,TRBJ2-7,NA,CASSQDRGFEQYF,TGCGCCAGCAGCCAAGATCGGGGCTTCGAGCAGTACTTC
TRBV7-8,NA,TRBJ2-7,NA,CASSRINRDSYEQYF,TGTGCCAGCAGCCGAATCAACAGGGACTCCTACGAGCAGTACTTC
TRBV19,NA,TRBJ1-1,NA,CASSSGPEAFF,TGTGCCAGTAGTTCAGGGCCTGAAGCTTTCTTT
TRBV7-9,once,TRBJ1-5,NA,CASSRNLNQPQHF,TGTGCCAGCAGCCGAAACCTGAATCAGCCCCAGCATTTT
TRBV18,NA,TRBJ1-5,TRBD1,CASSPGQNQPQHF,TGTGCCAGCTCACCGGGACAGAATCAGCCCCAGCATTTT
TRBV15,once,TRBJ2-7,NA,CATSTRRAAYEQYF,TGTGCCACCAGCACCAGGAGGGCAGCCTACGAGCAGTACTTC
TRBV5-1,NA,TRBJ1-3,NA,CASSRGAGSSGNTIYF,TGCGCCAGCAGCCGGGGGGCGGGATCCTCTGGAAACACCATATATTTT
TRBV11-3,NA,TRBJ2-7,NA,CASSSEAANTYEQYF,TGTGCCAGCAGCTCAGAGGCAGCTAACACCTACGAGCAGTACTTC
TRBV6-2/TRBV6-3,NA,TRBJ1-4,TRBD1,CASSRTGEANEKLFF,TGTGCCAGCAGCCGAACAGGGGAAGCTAATGAAAAACTGTTTTTT
TRBV7-9,NA,TRBJ1-6,NA,CASSFEGPRDSPLHF,TGTGCCAGCAGCTTTGAGGGTCCAAGGGATTCACCCCTCCACTTT
TRBV7-9,once,TRBJ1-3,NA,CASSLARLGVSGNTIYF,TGTGCCAGCAGCTTAGCAAGGTTGGGGGTCTCTGGAAACACCATATATTTT
TRBV6-5,NA,TRBJ2-6,NA,CAGSDSGANVLTF,TGTGCCGGCTCGGACTCTGGGGCCAACGTCCTGACTTTC
TRBV7-2,NA,TRBJ2-1,TRBD2,CASSYYLQTSGSGDEQFF,TGTGCCAGCAGCTATTATCTCCAGACTAGCGGGAGTGGCGATGAGCAGTTCTTC
TRBV12-3/TRBV12-4,NA,TRBJ2-7,NA,CASSLSQAGEQYF,TGTGCCAGCAGTTTAAGCCAGGCCGGGGAGCAGTACTTC
TRBV6-2/TRBV6-3,NA,TRBJ2-5,TRBD2,CASSYRASGVQETQYF,TGTGCCAGCAGTTACCGGGCTAGCGGGGTTCAAGAGACCCAGTACTTC
TRBV9,NA,TRBJ1-1,NA,CASSVAMNTEAFF,TGTGCCAGCAGCGTAGCAATGAACACTGAAGCTTTCTTT
TRBV5-1,NA,TRBJ2-2,TRBD1,CASSWDRGNTGELFF,TGCGCCAGCAGCTGGGACAGGGGGAACACCGGGGAGCTGTTTTTT
TRBV6-2/TRBV6-3,once,TRBJ1-2,NA,CASSPGTSYGYTF,TGTGCCAGCAGTCCCGGGACATCCTATGGCTACACCTTC
TRBV9,NA,TRBJ2-2,NA,CASSVVPLIDSTGELFF,TGTGCCAGCAGCGTAGTCCCACTTATCGACAGCACCGGGGAGCTGTTTTTT
TRBV15,NA,TRBJ1-2,NA,CATSRDSGLWTDYGYTF,TGTGCCACCAGCAGAGATTCTGGGCTCTGGACGGACTATGGCTACACCTTC
TRBV2,NA,TRBJ2-1,NA,CASSAVSVTEQFF,TGTGCCAGCAGTGCCGTTAGCGTCACTGAGCAGTTCTTC
TRBV18,NA,TRBJ2-3,NA,CASSPGPSTDTQYF,TGTGCCAGCTCACCCGGACCGAGCACAGATACGCAGTATTTT
TRBV28,once,TRBJ1-2,TRBD1,CASSSFTGVYGYTF,TGTGCCAGCAGTTCCTTTACAGGGGTCTATGGCTACACCTTC
TRBV28,NA,TRBJ1-5,NA,CASSLLTRTQHF,TGTGCCAGCAGTTTATTGACAAGAACCCAGCATTTT
TRBV19,NA,TRBJ1-5,NA,CASSGTGNQPQHF,TGTGCCAGTAGTGGAACAGGGAATCAGCCCCAGCATTTT
TRBV5-1,NA,TRBJ2-1,NA,CASSFTGPTEQFF,TGCGCCAGCAGCTTTACAGGCCCCACTGAGCAGTTCTTC
TRBV9,NA,TRBJ1-2,NA,CASSPNGGYGYTF,TGTGCCAGCAGCCCCAACGGGGGGTATGGCTACACCTTC
TRBV19,NA,TRBJ1-6,NA,CASSSGGDSPLHF,TGTGCCAGTAGTTCGGGCGGGGACTCACCCCTCCACTTT
TRBV5-8,NA,TRBJ1-2,NA,CASSPRTDGYTF,TGTGCCAGCAGCCCCCGGACGGATGGCTACACCTTC
TRBV19,NA,TRBJ1-4,TRBD1,CASSKRQGAIEKLFF,TGTGCCAGTAGTAAACGACAGGGGGCAATCGAAAAACTGTTTTTT
TRBV4-3,NA,TRBJ1-2,TRBD1,CASSQEGRGKGYGYTF,TGCGCCAGCAGCCAAGAGGGCAGGGGGAAAGGCTATGGCTACACCTTC
TRBV9,NA,TRBJ2-5,NA,CASSAHLTETQYF,TGTGCCAGCAGCGCTCACTTGACAGAGACCCAGTACTTC
TRBV4-3,NA,TRBJ2-7,NA,CASSQGTTESSYEQYF,TGCGCCAGCAGCCAGGGGACGACGGAGAGCTCCTACGAGCAGTACTTC
TRBV2,NA,TRBJ1-1,NA,CASRQPEGHTEAFF,TGTGCCAGCAGACAGCCCGAGGGCCATACTGAAGCTTTCTTT
TRBV16,NA,TRBJ1-1,NA,CASSQQSLVYNTEAFF,TGTGCCAGCAGCCAACAGAGTTTGGTATACAACACTGAAGCTTTCTTT
TRBV6-2/TRBV6-3,NA,TRBJ1-4,TRBD1,CASRPNKRTGRWKLFF,TGTGCCAGCAGGCCTAATAAAAGGACAGGGCGGTGGAAACTGTTTTTT
TRBV7-8,NA,TRBJ2-7,TRBD1,CATADRGSYEQYF,TGTGCCACCGCGGACAGGGGTTCCTACGAGCAGTACTTC